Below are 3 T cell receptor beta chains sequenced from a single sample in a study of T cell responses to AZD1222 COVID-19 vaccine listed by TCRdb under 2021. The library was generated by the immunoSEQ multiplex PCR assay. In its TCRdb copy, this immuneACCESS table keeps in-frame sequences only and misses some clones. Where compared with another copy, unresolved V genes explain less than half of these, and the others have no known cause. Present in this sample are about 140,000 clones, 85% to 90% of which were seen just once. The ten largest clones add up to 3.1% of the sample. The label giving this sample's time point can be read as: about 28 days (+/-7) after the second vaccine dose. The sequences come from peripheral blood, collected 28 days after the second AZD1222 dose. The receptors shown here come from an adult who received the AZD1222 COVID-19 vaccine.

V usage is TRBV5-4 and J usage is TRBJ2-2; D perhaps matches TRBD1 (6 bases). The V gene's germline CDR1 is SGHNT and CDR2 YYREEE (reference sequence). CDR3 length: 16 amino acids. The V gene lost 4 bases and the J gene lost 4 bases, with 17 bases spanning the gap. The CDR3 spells CASSASGTRATGELFF. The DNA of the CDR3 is TGTGCCAGCAGCGCATCCGGGACACGGGCCACCGGGGAGCTGTTTTTT.

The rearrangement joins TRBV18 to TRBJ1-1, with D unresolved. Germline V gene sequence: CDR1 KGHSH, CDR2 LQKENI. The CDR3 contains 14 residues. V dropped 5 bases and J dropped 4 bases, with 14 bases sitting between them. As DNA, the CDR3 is TGTGCCAGCTCATCCGGACCTCAATCCACTGAAGCTTTCTTT. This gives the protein CASSSGPQSTEAFF.

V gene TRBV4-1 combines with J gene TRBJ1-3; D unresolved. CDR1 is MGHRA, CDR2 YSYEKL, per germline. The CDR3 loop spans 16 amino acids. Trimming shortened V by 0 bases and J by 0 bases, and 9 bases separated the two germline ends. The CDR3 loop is CASSQETLSSGNTIYF. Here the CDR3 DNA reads TGCGCCAGCAGCCAAGAGACATTGAGCTCTGGAAACACCATATATTTT.